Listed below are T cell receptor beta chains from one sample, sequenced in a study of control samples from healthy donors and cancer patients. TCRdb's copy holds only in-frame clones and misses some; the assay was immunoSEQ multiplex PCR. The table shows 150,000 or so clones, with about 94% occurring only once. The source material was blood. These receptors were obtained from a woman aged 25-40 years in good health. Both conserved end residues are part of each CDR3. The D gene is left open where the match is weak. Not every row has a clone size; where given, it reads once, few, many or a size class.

CDR3aa: CASSTRQGPGTEAFF; CDR3nt: TGTGCCAGCAGCACCCGACAGGGGCCGGGCACTGAAGCTTTCTTT; abundance: .; v_gene: TRBV5-5; d_gene: TRBD1; j_gene: TRBJ1-1
CDR3aa: CAWSVRQGYEQYF; CDR3nt: TGTGCCTGGAGTGTACGTCAGGGGTACGAGCAGTACTTC; abundance: once; v_gene: TRBV30; d_gene: .; j_gene: TRBJ2-7
CDR3aa: CASTGSGNNEQFF; CDR3nt: TGTGCCAGCACCGGGAGTGGGAACAATGAGCAGTTCTTC; abundance: .; v_gene: TRBV9; d_gene: .; j_gene: TRBJ2-1
CDR3aa: CASSAPSRGPYNEQFF; CDR3nt: TGTGCCAGCAGCGCGCCTTCCCGGGGACCCTACAATGAGCAGTTCTTC; abundance: .; v_gene: TRBV9; d_gene: .; j_gene: TRBJ2-1
CDR3aa: CASSPDLPIYGYTF; CDR3nt: TGTGCCAGTAGCCCGGACCTCCCCATCTATGGCTACACCTTC; abundance: .; v_gene: TRBV19; d_gene: .; j_gene: TRBJ1-2
CDR3aa: CASSPERASYYGYTF; CDR3nt: TGTGCCAGCTCACCCGAGAGAGCTTCTTACTATGGCTACACCTTC; abundance: .; v_gene: TRBV18; d_gene: .; j_gene: TRBJ1-2
CDR3aa: CASSPGPNYGYTF; CDR3nt: TGTGCCAGCAGCCCGGGGCCCAACTATGGCTACACCTTC; abundance: .; v_gene: TRBV7-2; d_gene: .; j_gene: TRBJ1-2
CDR3aa: CASRGLAGGNTGELFF; CDR3nt: TGTGCCAGCAGAGGACTAGCGGGAGGGAACACCGGGGAGCTGTTTTTT; abundance: .; v_gene: TRBV7-9; d_gene: TRBD2; j_gene: TRBJ2-2
CDR3aa: CASSPIMTVPNEKLFF; CDR3nt: TGTGCCAGCTCACCGATAATGACAGTGCCGAATGAAAAACTGTTTTTT; abundance: .; v_gene: TRBV18; d_gene: .; j_gene: TRBJ1-4
CDR3aa: CASSLGGRGQETQYF; CDR3nt: TGTGCCAGCAGCTTAGGCGGGAGGGGGCAAGAGACCCAGTACTTC; abundance: .; v_gene: TRBV7-2; d_gene: TRBD2; j_gene: TRBJ2-5
CDR3aa: CASSLGIAYNSPLHF; CDR3nt: TGTGCCAGCAGCTTAGGGATCGCCTATAATTCACCCCTCCACTTT; abundance: .; v_gene: TRBV7-2; d_gene: .; j_gene: TRBJ1-6
CDR3aa: CAWSRGTPWGGEAFF; CDR3nt: TGTGCCTGGAGTCGTGGGACACCATGGGGGGGTGAAGCTTTCTTT; abundance: .; v_gene: TRBV30; d_gene: .; j_gene: TRBJ1-1
CDR3aa: CASSPPRGQGKTGELFF; CDR3nt: TGTGCCAGCTCACCACCCCGCGGACAGGGAAAAACCGGGGAGCTGTTTTTT; abundance: .; v_gene: TRBV18; d_gene: TRBD1; j_gene: TRBJ2-2
CDR3aa: CASSWGDTQYF; CDR3nt: TGTGCCAGCAGTTGGGGTGATACGCAGTATTTT; abundance: .; v_gene: TRBV6-6; d_gene: .; j_gene: TRBJ2-3
CDR3aa: CASSLAGRYNEQFF; CDR3nt: TGTGCCAGCAGCCTAGCGGGCCGTTACAATGAGCAGTTCTTC; abundance: .; v_gene: TRBV28; d_gene: TRBD2; j_gene: TRBJ2-1
CDR3aa: CASSLVPYEQYF; CDR3nt: TGTGCCAGCAGCTTGGTCCCCTACGAGCAGTACTTC; abundance: .; v_gene: TRBV5-8; d_gene: .; j_gene: TRBJ2-7
CDR3aa: CASKGQGDEKLFF; CDR3nt: TGTGCCAGCAAGGGACAGGGGGACGAAAAACTGTTTTTT; abundance: .; v_gene: TRBV25-1; d_gene: TRBD1; j_gene: TRBJ1-4
CDR3aa: CASSYWGSGNTIYF; CDR3nt: TGTGCCAGCAGTTACTGGGGAAGCGGAAACACCATATATTTT; abundance: .; v_gene: TRBV6-2/TRBV6-3; d_gene: .; j_gene: TRBJ1-3
CDR3aa: CASSLNAGGELFF; CDR3nt: TGTGCCAGCAGCTTAAATGCGGGCGGGGAGCTGTTTTTT; abundance: .; v_gene: TRBV7-3; d_gene: .; j_gene: TRBJ2-2
CDR3aa: CAWSGGSTIYF; CDR3nt: TGTGCCTGGAGTGGGGGAAGCACCATATATTTT; abundance: .; v_gene: TRBV30; d_gene: .; j_gene: TRBJ1-3